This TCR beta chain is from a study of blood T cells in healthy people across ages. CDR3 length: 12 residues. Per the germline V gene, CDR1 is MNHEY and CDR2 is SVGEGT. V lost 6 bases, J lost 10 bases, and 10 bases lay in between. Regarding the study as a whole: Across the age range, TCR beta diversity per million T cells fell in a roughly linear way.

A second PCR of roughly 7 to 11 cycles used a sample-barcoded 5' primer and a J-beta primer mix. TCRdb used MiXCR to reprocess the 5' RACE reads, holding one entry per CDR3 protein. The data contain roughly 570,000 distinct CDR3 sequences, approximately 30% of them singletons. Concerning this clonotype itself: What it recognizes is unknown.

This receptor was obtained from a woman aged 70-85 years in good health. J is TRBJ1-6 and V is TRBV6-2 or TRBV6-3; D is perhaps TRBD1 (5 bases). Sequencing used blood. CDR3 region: CASSTGVSPLHF. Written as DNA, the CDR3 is TGTGCCAGCAGCACGGGGGTCTCACCCCTCCACTTT.